This T cell receptor beta chain comes out of a study of beta chain features in type 1 diabetes. The study reverse transcribed the entire isolated RNA, so it sequenced expressed TCRB transcripts. The average for stem cell-like memory T cell samples was approximately 980,000 reads. TCRdb's table, derived via immunoSEQ multiplex PCR, lists solely in-frame clones and lacks some. The repertoire has about 25,000 clones, roughly two thirds of them found once; the top ten carry 0.9% to 1.4%. Averaging about 100 mL, one heparinised blood draw was given by each donor. With respect to this clone: Its specificity is not known.

Germline assignment: CDR1 SGHNT and CDR2 YYREEE (reference sequence). The V end lost 4 bases, the J end lost 7 bases, and 14 bases lay between the germline ends. This CDR3 is 14 amino acids long. The study, taken as a whole, reports: These data did not resolve whether HLA type affects TCRB rearrangement. Moderate yet significant TCRB CDR3 shortening was seen in Type 1 diabetes patients in all four CD4+ subsets. PCR might preferentially amplify shorter templates, equally in patients and controls.

The chain couples TRBV5-4 to TRBJ2-2, with a tentative D call TRBD1 (6 bases). Material for sequencing was stem cell memory CD4+ T cells from blood. This TCR was recovered from a woman aged 40 to 50 with type 1 diabetes. The CDR3 reads CASSLRDISGELFF. DNA of the CDR3: TGTGCCAGCAGCCTGAGGGACATAAGCGGGGAGCTGTTTTTT.